The 21 T cell receptor beta chains below all came from one sample that was sequenced in a study of blood T cell repertoires in COVID-19. Data came from immunoSEQ multiplex PCR; TCRdb stores just in-frame clones and leaves some out. The table lists roughly 200,000 clones, 86% of them singletons. Source material: peripheral blood. All receptors derive from a woman aged 30 to 39 with active or convalescent COVID-19.

The chain is built from TRBV2 and TRBJ2-7; D might be TRBD2 (5 bases). Germline V CDR1 and CDR2: SNHLY, FYNNEI. The CDR3 is made up of 16 amino acids. With 3 bases removed from V and 4 bases from J, the gap between germline ends came to 19 bases. The CDR3 protein is CASSDPRDSTNYEQYF. CDR3 in DNA: TGTGCCAGCAGTGACCCGAGGGATTCTACCAATTACGAGCAGTACTTC.

The rearrangement uses TRBV18 and TRBJ1-5; 7 nucleotides match TRBD1. Per germline, CDR1 KGHSH and CDR2 LQKENI. The trim removed 0 bases at V and 3 bases at J, leaving 2 bases unmatched. CDR3 length: 15 residues. The CDR3: CASSPPGQLNQPQHF. CDR3 coding DNA: TGTGCCAGCTCACCACCGGGACAGCTCAATCAGCCCCAGCATTTT. Supplemented by reference TRBV18 and TRBJ1-5, the full variable domain reads NAGVMQNPRHLVRRRGQEARLRCSPMKGHSHVYWYRQLPEEGLKFMVYLQKENIIDESGMPKERFSAEFPKEGPSILRIQQVVRGDSAAYFCASSPPGQLNQPQHFGDGTRLSIL.

J is TRBJ1-5 and V is TRBV28; 8 bases line up with TRBD1. V shed 5 bases and J 6 bases; nucleotides not matched to a gene: 6. This CDR3 region has 14 residues. The germline V gene encodes CDR1 MDHEN and CDR2 SYDVKM. The CDR3 nucleotides are TGTGCCAGCAGTGCTGGGACAGGAGGTCAGCCCCAGCATTTT. The encoded protein is CASSAGTGGQPQHF.

The gene calls are TRBV18 and TRBJ2-1, with 7 bases lining up with TRBD1. The CDR3 is 16 residues long. Germline CDR1 and CDR2: KGHSH and LQKENI. With V trimmed by 5 bases and J by 6 bases, 13 bases remained unmatched. The CDR3, as DNA: TGTGCCAGCTCAATTGTCGAGACAGGGAGAGGCAATGAGCAGTTCTTC. Protein sequence: CASSIVETGRGNEQFF.

The gene calls are TRBV30 and TRBJ1-5; TRBD1 matches at 8 bases. From germline, CDR1 is GTSNPN and CDR2 SVGIG (reference sequence). The junction had 6 bases not matched to a gene; V was cut back by 0 bases and J by 8 bases. The CDR3 length is 14 residues. The CDR3 DNA reads as TGTGCCTGGAGTGTTTGGGCAGGGGGCGAGCCCCAGCATTTT. This translates into CAWSVWAGGEPQHF.

V gene TRBV9 combines with J gene TRBJ2-1; a weak D match, TRBD1 (6 bases). Germline assignment: CDR1 SGDLS and CDR2 YYNGEE. The CDR3 consists of 16 residues. Trimming stripped 4 bases from V and 4 bases from J, with 18 bases between. The CDR3 sequence: CASSPGTNYKYNEQFF. The CDR3, as DNA: TGTGCCAGCAGCCCCGGGACAAACTATAAATACAATGAGCAGTTCTTC.

This chain uses TRBV7-2 with TRBJ2-3; 15 bases align to TRBD2. Germline CDR1 and CDR2: SGHTA and FQGNSA. This CDR3 is built from 15 residues. Trimming cost V 5 bases and J 5 bases; bases outside gene matches: 2. The CDR3 loop reads CASSLGLAGGDTQYF. The CDR3 DNA reads TGTGCCAGCAGCCTGGGACTAGCGGGGGGAGATACGCAGTATTTT.

This clone occurred a few times. The CDR3 coding sequence is TGCAGCGTTGCGGACACGTATAATTCACCCCTCCACTTT. It translates to CSVADTYNSPLHF. The chain combines TRBV29-1 with TRBJ1-6, with D perhaps matching TRBD1 (5 bases). Between the trimmed V and J ends, which lost 4 bases and 4 bases, there was a span of 8 bases. Germline V gives CDR1 SQVTM, CDR2 ANQGSEA. The CDR3 totals 13 residues.

This clone was recorded once. The chain carries TRBV3-1 (or the pseudogene TRBV3-2) and TRBJ1-2; tentatively, D is TRBD1 (5 bases). CDR1 and CDR2 from the germline V gene are LGHDT and YNNKEL (reference sequence). Deletions cut 3 bases from V and 1 base from J, with 9 bases between. The CDR3 extends over 14 amino acids. The DNA for the CDR3 is TGTGCCAGCAGCCAGCCAGGGAATAACTATGGCTACACCTTC. As protein: CASSQPGNNYGYTF.

The chain employs TRBV6-5 and TRBJ2-7; D is possibly TRBD1 (5 bases). V was trimmed by 6 bases and J by 2 bases, leaving 8 bases between them. This CDR3 is 12 amino acids long. Per germline, CDR1 MNHEY and CDR2 SVGAGI. CDR3 amino acids: CASRGPTYEQYF. CDR3 in DNA: TGTGCCAGCAGGGGGCCTACCTACGAGCAGTACTTC.

This clone is a singleton in its sample. J is TRBJ1-1 and V is TRBV18, with D maybe TRBD1 (6 bases). This CDR3 has 13 amino acids. The germline gives CDR1 KGHSH, CDR2 LQKENI. V dropped 4 bases and J dropped 2 bases, with 8 bases sitting between them. The DNA for the CDR3 is TGTGCCAGCTCACTAGGGACAAACACTGAAGCTTTCTTT. The encoded protein is CASSLGTNTEAFF. The full variable domain, in which reference TRBV18 and TRBJ1-1 provide the parts outside the CDR3, is NAGVMQNPRHLVRRRGQEARLRCSPMKGHSHVYWYRQLPEEGLKFMVYLQKENIIDESGMPKERFSAEFPKEGPSILRIQQVVRGDSAAYFCASSLGTNTEAFFGQGTRLTVV.

V is TRBV19 and J is TRBJ2-5; 10 nucleotides agree with TRBD2. The CDR3 totals 18 residues. The germline gives CDR1 LNHDA, CDR2 SQIVND (reference sequence). The V gene end was trimmed by 5 bases and the J gene end by 5 bases; junction bases not matched to a gene: 17. The DNA for the CDR3 is TGTGCCAGTAGTCCCGACGGGAGGCTAGCGGGAGATATGGAGACCCAGTACTTC. This codes for CASSPDGRLAGDMETQYF.

The genes are TRBV6-5 and TRBJ2-5; 8 bases are a match to TRBD1. J lost 5 bases, V lost 6 bases, and 8 bases had no gene match. The length of the CDR3 is 14 residues. Germline V lookup: CDR1 MNHEY, CDR2 SVGAGI. The CDR3 is CASSPGGVTETQYF. In DNA, the CDR3 is TGTGCCAGCAGCCCAGGGGGCGTCACGGAGACCCAGTACTTC.

In this sample, this clone turned up once. The chain links TRBV19 to TRBJ1-5, with 9 positions matching TRBD1. The V segment lost 8 bases and the J segment 4 bases; nucleotides outside the gene matches: 6. Germline CDR1 reads LNHDA; CDR2 reads SQIVND (reference sequence). CDR3 length: 14 amino acids. CDR3 coding DNA: TGTGCCAGTTGGACAGGGGTTGGTAATCAGCCCCAGCATTTT. It specifies CASWTGVGNQPQHF.

J is TRBJ2-3 and V is TRBV3-1 (or the pseudogene TRBV3-2); possible D gene TRBD1, 6 bases. The CDR3 extends over 18 amino acids. Trimming took 0 bases from V and 2 from J, leaving 18 bases between them. Germline V gene sequence: CDR1 LGHDT, CDR2 YNNKEL (reference sequence). The CDR3 sequence: CASSQETNPGEITDTQYF. CDR3 bases: TGTGCCAGCAGCCAAGAAACGAACCCAGGGGAGATCACAGATACGCAGTATTTT.

This clone was seen just once. The chain uses TRBV2 and TRBJ1-1; 8 bases line up with TRBD1. V gave up 5 bases and J gave up 4 bases; unmatched junction bases: 6. Germline assignment: CDR1 SNHLY and CDR2 FYNNEI. The CDR3 totals 14 residues. In DNA, the CDR3 is TGTGCCAGCAGTCGACAGGGGATGGGCACTGAAGCTTTCTTT. This gives the protein CASSRQGMGTEAFF.

The chain has TRBV24-1 and TRBJ2-5, with 8 nucleotides matching TRBD1. The germline V gene has CDR1 KGHDR and CDR2 SFDVKD. Unmatched junction bases numbered 7, after V lost 9 bases and J lost 5 bases. The CDR3 length is 13 residues. This CDR3 is CATEAGGKETQYF. Here the CDR3 DNA reads TGTGCCACCGAGGCAGGGGGCAAGGAGACCCAGTACTTC.

This chain joins TRBV6-6 and TRBJ2-7; 11 positions agree with TRBD1. Unmatched junction bases numbered 4, after V lost 6 bases and J lost 6 bases. Germline V CDR1 and CDR2: MNHNY, SVGAGI (reference sequence). This CDR3 is built from 13 residues. CDR3 residues: CASRAGTGGEQYF. The CDR3 DNA follows: TGTGCCAGCAGGGCCGGGACAGGGGGCGAGCAGTACTTC.

The rearrangement links TRBV9 to TRBJ2-7, with D possibly TRBD1 on 5 matching bases. The CDR3 has 13 amino acids. The germline V gene encodes CDR1 SGDLS and CDR2 YYNGEE. V lost 0 bases to trimming and J lost 1 base, with 5 bases between them. CDR3 sequence reads: CASSVGQSYEQYF. CDR3 nucleotide sequence: TGTGCCAGCAGCGTAGGACAGTCCTACGAGCAGTACTTC.

CDR3 DNA sequence: TGTGCCAGTAGTGGGTTCGGACAGTGGAATCAGCCCCAGCATTTT. It translates to CASSGFGQWNQPQHF. This chain links TRBV19 with TRBJ1-5; TRBD1 might be the D (6 bases). The V end was cut by 5 bases, the J end by 4 bases, with 15 bases between. The CDR3 extends over 15 amino acids. Germline V lookup: CDR1 LNHDA, CDR2 SQIVND (reference sequence). The complete variable domain, with remaining parts taken from reference TRBV19 and TRBJ1-5, reads DGGITQSPKYLFRKEGQNVTLSCEQNLNHDAMYWYRQDPGQGLRLIYYSQIVNDFQKGDIAEGYSVSREKKESFPLTVTSAQKNPTAFYLCASSGFGQWNQPQHFGDGTRLSIL.

This chain uses TRBV19 with TRBJ1-1; TRBD1 aligns across 12 bases. This CDR3 is built from 17 residues. Germline-derived CDR1 and CDR2 are LNHDA and SQIVND (reference sequence). The V and J ends lost 6 bases and 5 bases, in that order; junction bases with no gene match: 13. CDR3 nucleotides: TGTGCCAGTAGGATGGGCGGGACAGGGGGCGGTGAAACTGAAGCTTTCTTT. Translation gives CASRMGGTGGGETEAFF.